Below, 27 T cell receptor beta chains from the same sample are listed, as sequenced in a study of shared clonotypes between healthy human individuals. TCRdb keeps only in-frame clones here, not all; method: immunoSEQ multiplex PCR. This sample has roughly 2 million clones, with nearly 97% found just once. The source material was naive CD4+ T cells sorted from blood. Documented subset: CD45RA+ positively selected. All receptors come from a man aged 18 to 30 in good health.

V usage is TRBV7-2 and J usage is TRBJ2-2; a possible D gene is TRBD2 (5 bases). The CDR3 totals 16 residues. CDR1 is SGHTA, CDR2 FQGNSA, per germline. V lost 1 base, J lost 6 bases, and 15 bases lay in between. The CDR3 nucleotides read TGTGCCAGCAGCTTAGATCGCGTGTTTAGCGCCGGGGAGCTGTTTTTT. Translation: CASSLDRVFSAGELFF.

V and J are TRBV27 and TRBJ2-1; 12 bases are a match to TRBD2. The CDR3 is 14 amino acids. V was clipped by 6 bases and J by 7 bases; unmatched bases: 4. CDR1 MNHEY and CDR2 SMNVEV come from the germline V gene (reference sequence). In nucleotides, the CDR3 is TGTGCCAGCAGGTCTAGCGGGGGGGCGAATGAGCAGTTCTTC. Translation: CASRSSGGANEQFF.

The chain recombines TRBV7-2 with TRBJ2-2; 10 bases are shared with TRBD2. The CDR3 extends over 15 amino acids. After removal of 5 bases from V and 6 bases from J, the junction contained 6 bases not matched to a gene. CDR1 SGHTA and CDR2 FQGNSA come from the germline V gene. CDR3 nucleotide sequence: TGTGCCAGCAGCAGAGGGACTAGCGTGGCCGGGGAGCTGTTTTTT. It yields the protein CASSRGTSVAGELFF.

In DNA, the CDR3 is TGTGCCAGCAGCCGGCCGGGGGGTGGAAACACCATATATTTT. This translates into CASSRPGGGNTIYF. The chain links TRBV9 to TRBJ1-3, with D perhaps TRBD1 (5 bases). This CDR3 has 14 residues. Germline V gives CDR1 SGDLS, CDR2 YYNGEE. Trimming pared 4 bases from V and 3 bases from J, leaving 11 bases between.

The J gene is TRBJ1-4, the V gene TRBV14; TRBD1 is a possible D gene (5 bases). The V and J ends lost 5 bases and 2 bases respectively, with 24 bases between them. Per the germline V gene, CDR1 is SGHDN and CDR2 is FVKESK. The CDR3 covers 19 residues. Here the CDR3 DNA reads TGTGCCAGCAGCGCCCATGGGGGAAGCGTCAGGGTTACTAATGAAAAACTGTTTTTT. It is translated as CASSAHGGSVRVTNEKLFF.

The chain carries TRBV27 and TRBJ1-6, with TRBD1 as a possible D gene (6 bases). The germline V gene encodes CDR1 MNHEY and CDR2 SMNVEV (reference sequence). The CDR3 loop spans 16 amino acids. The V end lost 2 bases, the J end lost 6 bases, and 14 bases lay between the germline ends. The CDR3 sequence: CASSLGIQQGNSPLHF. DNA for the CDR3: TGTGCCAGCAGTTTAGGAATTCAACAGGGTAATTCACCCCTCCACTTT.

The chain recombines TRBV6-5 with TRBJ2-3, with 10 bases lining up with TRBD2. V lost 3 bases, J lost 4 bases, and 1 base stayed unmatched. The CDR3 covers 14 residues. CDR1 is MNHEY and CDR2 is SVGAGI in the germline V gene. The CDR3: CASSYSGRSDTQYF. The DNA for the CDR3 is TGTGCCAGCAGTTATAGCGGGAGGTCAGATACGCAGTATTTT.

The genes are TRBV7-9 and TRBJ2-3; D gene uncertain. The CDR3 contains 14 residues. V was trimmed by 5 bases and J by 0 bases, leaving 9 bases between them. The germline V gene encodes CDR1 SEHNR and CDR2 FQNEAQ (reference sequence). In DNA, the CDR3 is TGTGCCAGCAGCAACGACAAGAGCACAGATACGCAGTATTTT. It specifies CASSNDKSTDTQYF.

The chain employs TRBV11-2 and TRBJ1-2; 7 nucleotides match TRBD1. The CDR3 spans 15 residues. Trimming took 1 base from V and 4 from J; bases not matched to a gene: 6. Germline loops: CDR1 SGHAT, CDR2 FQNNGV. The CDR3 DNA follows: TGTGCCAGCAGCTTAGGTTGGGACAGAGGCTATGGCTACACCTTC. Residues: CASSLGWDRGYGYTF.

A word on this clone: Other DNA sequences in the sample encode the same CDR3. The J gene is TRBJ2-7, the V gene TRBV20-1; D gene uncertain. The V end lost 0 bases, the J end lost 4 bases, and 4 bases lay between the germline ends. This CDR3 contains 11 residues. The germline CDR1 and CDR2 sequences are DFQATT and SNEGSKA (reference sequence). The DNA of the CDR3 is TGCAGTGCTAGAGACCCTTACGAGCAGTACTTC. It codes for CSARDPYEQYF.

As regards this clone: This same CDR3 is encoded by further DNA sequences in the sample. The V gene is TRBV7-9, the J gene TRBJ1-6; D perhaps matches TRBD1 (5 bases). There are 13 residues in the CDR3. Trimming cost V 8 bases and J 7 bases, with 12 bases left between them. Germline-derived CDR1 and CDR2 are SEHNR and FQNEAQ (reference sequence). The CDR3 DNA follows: TGTGCCAGCGGCCCTTCAGGGAATTCACCCCTCCACTTT. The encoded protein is CASGPSGNSPLHF.

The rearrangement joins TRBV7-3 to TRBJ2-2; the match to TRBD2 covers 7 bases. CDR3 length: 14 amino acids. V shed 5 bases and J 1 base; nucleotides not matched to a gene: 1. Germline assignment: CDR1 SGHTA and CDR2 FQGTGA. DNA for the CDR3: TGTGCCAGCAGCCGCGGGGGGAACACCGGGGAGCTGTTTTTT. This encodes CASSRGGNTGELFF.

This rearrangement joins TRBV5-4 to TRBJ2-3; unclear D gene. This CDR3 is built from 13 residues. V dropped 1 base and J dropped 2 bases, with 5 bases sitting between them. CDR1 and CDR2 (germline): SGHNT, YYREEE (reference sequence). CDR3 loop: CASSLRHTDTQYF. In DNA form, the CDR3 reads TGTGCCAGCAGCTTGCGCCACACAGATACGCAGTATTTT. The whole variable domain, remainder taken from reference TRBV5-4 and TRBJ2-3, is ETGVTQSPTHLIKTRGQQVTLRCSSQSGHNTVSWYQQALGQGPQFIFQYYREEENGRGNFPPRFSGLQFPNYSSELNVNALELDDSALYLCASSLRHTDTQYFGPGTRLTVL.

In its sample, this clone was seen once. CDR3 DNA sequence: TGTGCCAGCAGCTTAAGGCCGTCTAGCGGGCTCTACGAGCAGTACTTC. This gives the protein CASSLRPSSGLYEQYF. V gene TRBV7-3 combines with J gene TRBJ2-7; 8 bases are a match to TRBD2. The CDR3 spans 16 residues. Germline CDR1 is SGHTA and CDR2 is FQGTGA. After removal of 1 base from V and 3 bases from J, the junction contained 8 bases not matched to a gene.

Here the CDR3 DNA reads TGTGCCAGCAGTTCAGAGTGGTTCAATCAGCCCCAGCATTTT. Encoded protein: CASSSEWFNQPQHF. This rearrangement joins TRBV6-5 to TRBJ1-5; D remains unclear. V lost 4 bases, J lost 3 bases, and 10 bases lay in between. Germline V gene sequence: CDR1 MNHEY, CDR2 SVGAGI. There are 14 residues in the CDR3.

For the CDR3, the DNA is TGCGCCAGCAGCCAAGATCAGGGCCGGAACACTGAAGCTTTCTTT. It yields the protein CASSQDQGRNTEAFF. V and J are TRBV4-1 and TRBJ1-1; weak D call: TRBD1 (5 bases). The ends were cut back, 0 bases at V and 1 base at J, with 9 bases in the middle. CDR1 is MGHRA and CDR2 is YSYEKL in the germline V gene. The CDR3 extends over 15 amino acids.

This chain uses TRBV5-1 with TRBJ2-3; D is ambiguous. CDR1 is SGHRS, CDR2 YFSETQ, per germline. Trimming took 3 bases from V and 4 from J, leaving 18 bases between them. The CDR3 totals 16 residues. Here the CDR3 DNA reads TGCGCCAGCAGCTCGAAACAGTTCCGGCGTTCAGATACGCAGTATTTT. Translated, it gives CASSSKQFRRSDTQYF.

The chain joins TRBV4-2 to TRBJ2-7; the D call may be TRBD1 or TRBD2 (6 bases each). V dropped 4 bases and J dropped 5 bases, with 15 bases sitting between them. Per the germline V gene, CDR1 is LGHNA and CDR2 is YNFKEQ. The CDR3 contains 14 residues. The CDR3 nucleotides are TGTGCCAGCAGCCCTCTGGGGGGCGGGAACGAGCAGTACTTC. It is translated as CASSPLGGGNEQYF.

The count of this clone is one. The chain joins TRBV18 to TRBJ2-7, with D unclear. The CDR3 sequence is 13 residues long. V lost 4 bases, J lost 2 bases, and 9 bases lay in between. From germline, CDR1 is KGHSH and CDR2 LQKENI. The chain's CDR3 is CASSREEAYEQYF. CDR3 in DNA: TGTGCCAGCTCACGCGAAGAGGCCTACGAGCAGTACTTC.

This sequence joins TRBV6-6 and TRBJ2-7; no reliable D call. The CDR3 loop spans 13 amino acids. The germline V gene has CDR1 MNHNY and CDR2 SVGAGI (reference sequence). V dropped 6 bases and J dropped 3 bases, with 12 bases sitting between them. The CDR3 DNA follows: TGTGCCAGCAGCTTCGACACTCTCTACGAGCAGTACTTC. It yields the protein CASSFDTLYEQYF.

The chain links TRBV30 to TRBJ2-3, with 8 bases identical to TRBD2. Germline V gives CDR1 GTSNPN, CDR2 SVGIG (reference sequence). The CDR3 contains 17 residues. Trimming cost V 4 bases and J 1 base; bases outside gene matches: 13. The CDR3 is CAWKLSGGPRGTDTQYF. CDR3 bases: TGTGCCTGGAAACTATCGGGAGGGCCTAGGGGCACAGATACGCAGTATTTT.

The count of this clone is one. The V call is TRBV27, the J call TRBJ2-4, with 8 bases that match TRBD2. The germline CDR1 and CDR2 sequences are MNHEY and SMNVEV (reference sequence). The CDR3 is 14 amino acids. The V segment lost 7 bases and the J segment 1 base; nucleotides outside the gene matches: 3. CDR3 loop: CASNPGGAKNIQYF. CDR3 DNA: TGTGCCAGCAACCCGGGGGGGGCCAAAAACATTCAGTACTTC.

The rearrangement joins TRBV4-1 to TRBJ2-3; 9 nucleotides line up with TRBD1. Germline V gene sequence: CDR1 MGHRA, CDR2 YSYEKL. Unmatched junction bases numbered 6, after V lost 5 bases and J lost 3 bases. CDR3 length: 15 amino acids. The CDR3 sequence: CASSYMGQGTDTQYF. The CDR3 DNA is TGCGCCAGCAGCTATATGGGACAGGGTACAGATACGCAGTATTTT.

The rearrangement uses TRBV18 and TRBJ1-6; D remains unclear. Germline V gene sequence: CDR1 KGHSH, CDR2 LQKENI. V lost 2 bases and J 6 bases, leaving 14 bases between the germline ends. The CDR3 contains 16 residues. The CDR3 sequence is CASSPWVPTINSPLHF. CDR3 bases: TGTGCCAGCTCACCATGGGTTCCGACAATTAATTCACCCCTCCACTTT. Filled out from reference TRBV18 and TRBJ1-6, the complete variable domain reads NAGVMQNPRHLVRRRGQEARLRCSPMKGHSHVYWYRQLPEEGLKFMVYLQKENIIDESGMPKERFSAEFPKEGPSILRIQQVVRGDSAAYFCASSPWVPTINSPLHFGNGTRLTVT.

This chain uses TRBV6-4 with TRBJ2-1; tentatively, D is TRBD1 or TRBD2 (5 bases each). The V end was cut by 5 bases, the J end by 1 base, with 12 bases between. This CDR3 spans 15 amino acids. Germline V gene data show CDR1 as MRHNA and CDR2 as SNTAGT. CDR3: CASSRRDGSYNEQFF. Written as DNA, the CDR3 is TGTGCCAGCAGTCGCCGGGACGGGTCCTACAATGAGCAGTTCTTC.

The CDR3 protein is CASSPSVPDTISPLHF. DNA of the CDR3: TGCGCCAGCAGCCCGTCAGTACCTGACACGATTTCACCCCTCCACTTT. The chain links TRBV5-1 to TRBJ1-6; no clear D. Germline CDR1 reads SGHRS; CDR2 reads YFSETQ. The V gene lost 4 bases and the J gene lost 9 bases, with 20 bases spanning the gap. The CDR3 loop spans 16 amino acids. Drawing the rest from reference TRBV5-1 and TRBJ1-6, the complete variable domain is KAGVTQTPRYLIKTRGQQVTLSCSPISGHRSVSWYQQTPGQGLQFLFEYFSETQRNKGNFPGRFSGRQFSNSRSEMNVSTLELGDSALYLCASSPSVPDTISPLHFGNGTRLTVT.

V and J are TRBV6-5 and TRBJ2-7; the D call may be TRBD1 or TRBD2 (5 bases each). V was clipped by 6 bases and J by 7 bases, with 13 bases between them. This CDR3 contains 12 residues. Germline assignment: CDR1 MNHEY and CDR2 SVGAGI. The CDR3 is CASRGRMGEQYF. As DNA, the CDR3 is TGTGCCAGCAGGGGACGGATGGGGGAGCAGTACTTC.